These T cell receptor beta chains were read from a single sample in a study of blood T cells in healthy people across ages. Each CDR3 protein is one row after TCRdb ran MiXCR on the 5' RACE reads. The sample carries hundreds of thousands of distinct CDR3 sequences, 40% to 50% recorded once. Sequencing was carried out using blood. Receptors originate from a man older than 75 in good health. Each CDR3 is given with its conserved first and last residue. The size field is filled for only some rows; it gives once, few, many or a size class.

clone_size | j_call | v_call | cdr3_aa
. | TRBJ1-6 | TRBV7-9 | CASSQAGTVSSYNSPLHF
. | TRBJ1-6 | TRBV5-1 | CASSWAGRSPLHF
. | TRBJ1-1 | TRBV6-2/TRBV6-3 | CASSYRDRTAEAFF
. | TRBJ1-5 | TRBV12-3/TRBV12-4 | CASSVRGNNQPQHF
. | TRBJ1-2 | TRBV6-1 | CASRENRGNYGYTF
. | TRBJ2-7 | TRBV6-2/TRBV6-3 | CASLLPGQIYEQYF
. | . | TRBV20-1 | CSTRQGEIGVGNEQYF
. | TRBJ2-5 | TRBV5-1 | CASSLRGPSQETQYF
. | TRBJ1-4 | TRBV5-1 | CASSPVGRNEKLFF
. | TRBJ2-5 | TRBV6-2/TRBV6-3 | CASSYPAGYNEQYF
. | TRBJ2-2 | TRBV2 | CASSEYKLTGELFF
. | TRBJ1-1 | TRBV11-2 | CASSSKERGFNTEAFF
few | . | TRBV7-2 | CASSFLSLEQYF
few | TRBJ1-2 | TRBV6-2/TRBV6-3 | CASSSTVYGYTF
. | TRBJ2-1 | TRBV10-3 | CAIRPGQGIDNEQFF
few | TRBJ1-5 | TRBV7-2 | CASSFDRVNQPQHF
. | TRBJ2-5 | TRBV28 | CASIGGGRETQYF
. | TRBJ2-1 | TRBV10-3 | CAISGVRGDEQFF
. | TRBJ1-2 | TRBV20-1 | CSARDTAGGGLHGYTF
. | TRBJ2-1 | TRBV28 | CASSSGRYEQFF
. | TRBJ2-7 | TRBV27 | CASSFAGGDSYEQYF
many | TRBJ2-3 | TRBV7-2 | CASSPQSGITSTDTQYF
few | TRBJ1-2 | TRBV28 | CASSLKPSYGYTF
. | TRBJ2-3 | TRBV4-2 | CANSRQGRTPVSTDTQYF
. | . | TRBV4-1 | CASSQEGTGCYEQYF
few | TRBJ2-5 | TRBV28 | CASSATGGATQYF
few | TRBJ1-5 | TRBV12-3/TRBV12-4 | CASCSEGRALNQPQHF
. | TRBJ2-7 | TRBV9 | CASSVGPRGPLEQYF
. | TRBJ2-7 | TRBV7-5 | CISVPEAPWGRGPRFSYEQYF
. | TRBJ1-6 | TRBV20-1 | CSALDRGRGSPLHF
. | TRBJ2-7 | TRBV6-5 | CASSNRLAERDEQYF
. | TRBJ2-3 | TRBV7-2 | CASSSNPGGGTDTQYF
many | TRBJ2-1 | TRBV11-2 | CASSPMSRSYNEQFF
. | TRBJ2-7 | TRBV6-5 | CASSYMYEQYF
. | TRBJ2-5 | TRBV3-1 | CASSLLAGTLYNEQYF
. | TRBJ2-7 | TRBV5-1 | CASARDTAYEQYF
few | TRBJ2-3 | TRBV11-2 | CASSLQGLTDTQYF
. | TRBJ2-4 | TRBV5-6 | CASSLIAGAPAKSIQYF
. | TRBJ2-3 | TRBV5-1 | CASSLGTPSTDTQYF